Described below is a single T cell receptor (beta chain) sequence and its context. The table lists this clone with a few counts. Its cognate antigen has yet to be identified. The sample holds no much larger clone one base away, and base qualities are not on file. The germline V end is reduced by 4 bases and the J end by 11 bases; junction bases left unmatched: 10. As encoded in the germline V gene, CDR1 is SGHDT while CDR2 is YYEEEE. CDR3 length: 14 amino acids, cysteine to phenylalanine. Just CDR3 DNA is preserved here, 42 bases in frame from base 1. The library was generated by the immunoSEQ multiplex PCR assay. For the multiplex PCR, a mixture combining 60 forward primers for TCR Vbeta segments and 13 reverse primers for TCR Jbeta segments was used. The CDR3 region of rearranged TCR beta genes was amplified from genomic DNA with a multiplex PCR assay. The amplified TCR beta libraries were sequenced on the Illumina HiSeq System as 87-base-pair reads. The source study handled its data this way. A later analysis tallied 80 million to 95 million unique TCR beta chains across the 666 repertoires, and some 10 million of those chains were shared by two or more donors. A nearest-neighbor algorithm error-corrected the raw reads and collapsed the reads into unique sequences, merging closely related sequences to remove PCR and sequencing errors. To assign V, D and J gene segments, CDR3 sequences were aligned to IMGT reference sequences. For a sequence to be retained, a match of at least six nucleotides was required to both a V gene segment and a J gene segment. A rearrangement counted as productive if the CDR3 had no stop codons and remained in frame with V and J, and every other rearrangement counted as non-productive. CDR3 was defined by IMGT convention, running from the second conserved V-encoded cysteine to the conserved J-encoded phenylalanine. The earlier analysis of a few hundred of the donors excluded any sequence lacking an unambiguous match to a single V gene segment. An earlier analysis of just under 600 of the donors called V segments functional above 56.7% productive rearrangements and segregating when the between-donor standard deviation exceeded 5%. A statistical classification framework was built to diagnose cytomegalovirus status from the catalog of TCR beta chain sequences. A later analysis assigned V and J genes by comparing TCR nucleotide sequences with IMGT/GENE-DB human TR gene sequences. A later analysis assigned CDR3 sequences and most-parsimonious VDJ recombination scenarios with the TCRdist pipeline. A later analysis defined each TCR beta chain by its CDR3 amino acid sequence plus V-gene family, and excluded reads lacking a unique V-gene family. In a later analysis, fewer than 650 highly shared, low-generation-probability nucleotide sequences were removed to address suspected cross-contamination and a sequencing artifact. For each public chain, a later analysis derived a clonal expansion index from normalized ranks of inferred template counts within each repertoire. A later analysis computed generation probabilities with a VDJ recombination model fitted to out-of-frame rearrangements, and checked the results against IGoR. In a later analysis, hypergeometric tests were used to score TCR-TCR, TCR-HLA and TCR-CMV co-occurrence, with a repertoire-size bias correction applied to TCR pairs. To estimate false discovery rates, a later analysis permuted the HLA or CMV assignments 20 times. In a later analysis, co-occurring TCRs were grouped with DBSCAN, and TCRdist sequence similarity was added when clustering was performed within HLA-allele-positive subsets. Co-occurrence clustering excluded repertoires with fewer than 30,000 or more than 120,000 public chains, plus five with anomalous nucleotide sharing. The table was pulled from immuneACCESS by TCRdb, which kept in-frame rearrangements only. Such tables lose some clones; where checked, under half of the loss comes from unresolved V genes, and the rest has no known cause. From that table come the V and J calls and clone size; the DNA was used to work out D and trimming. This sample has some 66,000 clones in its table, and roughly 80% of those were observed once. 2.5% to 3% of the sample is in the top ten clones.

This sample is part of a study of cytomegalovirus exposure and HLA in healthy donors (dated by TCRdb to about 2017). Regarding the complete study: In an earlier analysis of under 750 of the donors, less than 350 Gb of sequence data and some 100 million unique TCR beta sequences from some 170 million T cells were reported. About 280 gigabases of sequencing data and around 90 million unique TCR sequences made up an early release that covered about 640 HLA-typed donors. Of the roughly 400 genotyped donors, approximately 81% were placed in the genetic ancestry cluster associated with self-reported Caucasian donors. The study aimed to test whether cataloging public T cell receptors could reveal signatures of past pathogen exposure. The study used immunosequencing to profile the T cell repertoires of 666 subjects and linked those repertoires to cytomegalovirus serostatus. Along with the approximately 700-subject first cohort, a separate validation cohort of 120 different subjects was used. The study combined high-throughput TCR immunosequencing, statistical association of individual TCRs with disease status, and machine learning to predict cytomegalovirus infection status. A later analysis re-analyzed previously published TCR beta repertoires from 650 to 800 donors and added high-resolution HLA genotyping to study TCR occurrence patterns. The later analysis used no new phenotypic data to find candidate immune exposures, relying instead on TCR beta sequences and their occurrence across donors. To decide whether each TCR beta V gene segment behaved as functional or pseudogenic, an earlier analysis of some 600 of the donors relied on high-throughput TCR beta sequencing. Donor age, sex, ethnicity and CMV serostatus were compiled together with the repertoire data. Genome-wide SNP genotypes for about 65% of the 666 donors were used in a later genetic analysis, which treated that subset as a discovery cohort. All discovery cohort repertoires had been generated on a single sequencing platform. HLA typing covered class I and class II loci at four-digit resolution. The number of typed donors differed by locus: about 629-630 for A, B, C, DRB1 and DQB1; 500 to 550 for DQA1; around 610 for DPA1; and 400 to 480 for DPB1. Because of strong linkage in the cohort, roughly five DR-DQ haplotypes were treated as single units for association and clustering. Among about 410 genotyped donors of the cohort, an average of roughly 230,000 unique TCR beta nucleotide sequences was sequenced per donor, of which about 19% were non-productive. General study outcomes and caveats: A later analysis reported that several top co-occurrence clusters appeared linked to parvovirus B19, influenza, CMV and Epstein-Barr virus. According to a later analysis, TCR association rates differed among HLA loci, with DRB1 alleles showing the most associated TCRs and HLA-C alleles showing the fewest. Specific HLA alleles were associated with around 18,000 TCR beta sequences at a false discovery rate of 0.05 in a later analysis. In a later analysis, most CMV-associated TCR beta chains were found to appear HLA-restricted, with HLA associations seemingly driven largely by CMV exposure. A few of the identified cytomegalovirus-associated TCR beta chains were confirmed in vitro to be specific for cytomegalovirus antigens. An earlier analysis of around 500 of the donors showed that most TCR beta V segments appeared in productive rearrangements either about 87% or about 30% of the time, which broadly matched IMGT annotations. Because HLA typing was unavailable for some donors at each locus, only the typed subset was used in association tests. Correlated functional status among segregating V segments might be attributable to linkage disequilibrium, but an unknown experimental factor could not be ruled out. According to a later genetic analysis, donors in an Asian-associated ancestry cluster had fewer N-insertions in productive TCRs than the roughly 670-donor mean. A further reported finding was that TCR beta sequences accurately predicted the HLA-A and HLA-B alleles for most subjects in the first cohort. For the cohort, immune exposure information was limited to CMV serostatus. A later genetic analysis associated a missense DCLRE1C variant with V-gene and J-gene trimming of TCR beta chains, and an independent cohort replicated the association. The study listed 170 or so TCR beta chains as associated with cytomegalovirus. Only TCR beta chains were sequenced in this cohort, and the absence of alpha or paired-chain data limited detectable features. In a later analysis, HLA-associated TCR beta chains showed more clonal expansion and lower generation probabilities than non-associated chains that were equally common. The presence/absence analyses assumed that sequencing depth was roughly uniform across donors, and that assumption may not be true. The sequencing pipeline was judged likely to have produced a cluster of highly shared sequence variants as a technical artifact. Because the 87-base-pair reads could not distinguish some IMGT-functional V segments, including TRBV6-2 and TRBV6-3, those segments were excluded. Strong co-occurrence of HLA alleles, especially DR and DQ, made assigning TCR associations to individual alleles difficult. Most TCR sequences were seen in very few donors, while some public TCRs were found in many individuals. The classifier was reported to diagnose cytomegalovirus status with high specificity and sensitivity in both the original cohort and the validation cohort. The authors suggested that the approach could potentially be extended to other disease states and immunological phenotypes. Seventeen rarely observed V segments, including chromosome 9 orphons, were excluded from the earlier analysis of some 590 of the donors because counts were too low.

The cohort consisted of approximately 670 healthy bone marrow donors. Cohort members were all nominally healthy when sampled, although unrecorded immune exposures were likely present. The donor tested CMV seronegative and was one of the 352 seronegative cohort members. Every donor gave a peripheral blood sample, and the peripheral blood mononuclear cells from that sample were used for TCR beta sequencing. The Qiagen DNeasy Blood Extraction Kit was used to extract genomic DNA from the blood cell samples. Input material: PBMCs. The chain joins TRBV5-6 to TRBJ1-5; TRBD1 lines up with 9 middle nucleotides. This clonotype was obtained from a woman between 25 and 40 years old in good health and CMV-seronegative. In nucleotides, the sequence is TGTGCCAGCAGCCCGACAGGGGGTGACTTGACCCAGCATTTT. Its product reads: CASSPTGGDLTQHF. The entire variable domain, with the stretches around the CDR3 drawn from the reference TRBV5-6 and TRBJ1-5 proteins, is DAGVTQSPTHLIKTRGQQVTLRCSPKSGHDTVSWYQQALGQGPQFIFQYYEEEERQRGNFPDRFSGHQFPNYSSELNVNALLLGDSALYLCASSPTGGDLTQHFGDGTRLSIL.